The clone carrying this TCR beta chain was counted between two and nine times. The antigen is not known. The sample comes from a study of CD8 T cells in ankylosing spondylitis. Libraries of TCR beta came from quantitative 5'-RACE with molecular barcodes. TCRdb itself ran the 5' RACE reads through MiXCR, one entry per CDR3 protein. This table holds 220,000 or so distinct CDR3 sequences, about a sixth found once. General study findings and limits: A motif of 7 to 9 highly homologous TCR beta variants was seen as apparently characteristic of ankylosing spondylitis blood. According to the report, clones linked to the disease were significantly enriched in matched synovial fluid samples taken from ankylosing spondylitis patients.

The germline V and J ends were trimmed by 3 bases and 5 bases, with 14 bases remaining between them. The CDR3 runs to 15 residues. Germline V gene data show CDR1 as MNHEY and CDR2 as SMNVEV (reference sequence). The sequenced sample consisted of blood, either unsorted or a sorted T cell fraction (not recorded which). This TCR was sampled from a male donor with ankylosing spondylitis. The genes are TRBV27 and TRBJ2-1, with a weak D call TRBD1 (5 bases). CDR3 nucleotides: TGTGCCAGCAGTTTTGGGCAGGGATCTGACAATGAGCAGTTCTTC. As protein: CASSFGQGSDNEQFF.